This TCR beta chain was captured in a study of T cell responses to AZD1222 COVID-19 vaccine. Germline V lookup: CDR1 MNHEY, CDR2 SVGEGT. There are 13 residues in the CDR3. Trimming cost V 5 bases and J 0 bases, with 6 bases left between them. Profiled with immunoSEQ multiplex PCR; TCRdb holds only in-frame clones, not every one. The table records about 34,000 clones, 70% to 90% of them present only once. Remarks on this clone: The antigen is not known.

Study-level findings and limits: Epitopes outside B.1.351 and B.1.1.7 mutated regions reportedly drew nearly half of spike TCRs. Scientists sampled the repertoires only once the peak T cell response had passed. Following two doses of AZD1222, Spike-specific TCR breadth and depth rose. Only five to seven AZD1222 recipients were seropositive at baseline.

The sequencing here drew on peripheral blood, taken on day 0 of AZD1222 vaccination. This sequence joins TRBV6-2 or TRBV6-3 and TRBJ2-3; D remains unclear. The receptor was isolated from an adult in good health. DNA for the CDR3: TGTGCCAGCAGTCAGGACAGCACAGATACGCAGTATTTT. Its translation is CASSQDSTDTQYF.